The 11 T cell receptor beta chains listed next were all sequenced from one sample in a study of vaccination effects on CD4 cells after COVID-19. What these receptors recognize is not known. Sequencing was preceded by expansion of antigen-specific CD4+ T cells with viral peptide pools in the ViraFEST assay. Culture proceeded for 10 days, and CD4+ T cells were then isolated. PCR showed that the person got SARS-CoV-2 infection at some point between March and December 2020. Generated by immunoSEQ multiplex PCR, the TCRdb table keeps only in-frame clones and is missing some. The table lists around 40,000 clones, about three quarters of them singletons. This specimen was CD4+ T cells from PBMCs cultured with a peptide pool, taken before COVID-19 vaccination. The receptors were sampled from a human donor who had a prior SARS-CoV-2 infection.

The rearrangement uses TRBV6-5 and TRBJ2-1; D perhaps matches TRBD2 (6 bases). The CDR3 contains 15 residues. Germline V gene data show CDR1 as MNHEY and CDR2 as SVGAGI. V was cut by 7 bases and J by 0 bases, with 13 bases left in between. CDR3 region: CASKLAEISYNEQFF. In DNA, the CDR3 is TGTGCCAGCAAATTAGCGGAAATCTCCTACAATGAGCAGTTCTTC.

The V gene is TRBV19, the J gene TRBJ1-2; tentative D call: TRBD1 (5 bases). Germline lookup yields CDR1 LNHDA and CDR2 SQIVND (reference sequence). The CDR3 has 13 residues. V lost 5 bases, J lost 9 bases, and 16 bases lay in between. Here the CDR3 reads CASSSGRASSYTF. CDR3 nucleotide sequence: TGTGCCAGTAGTTCAGGGAGAGCTTCTAGCTACACCTTC.

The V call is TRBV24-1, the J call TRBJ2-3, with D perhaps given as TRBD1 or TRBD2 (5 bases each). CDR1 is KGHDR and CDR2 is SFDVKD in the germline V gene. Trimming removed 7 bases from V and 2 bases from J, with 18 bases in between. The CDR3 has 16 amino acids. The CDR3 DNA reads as TGTGCCACCAGCGATCCTCGAGGGGTTTCCACAGATACGCAGTATTTT. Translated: CATSDPRGVSTDTQYF.

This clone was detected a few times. The CDR3 region has the DNA TGTGCCAGCAGTGACAGGGGGTACGAGCAGTACTTC. Its protein product is CASSDRGYEQYF. The gene calls are TRBV6-2 or TRBV6-3 and TRBJ2-7; TRBD1 matches 9 bases. V dropped 5 bases and J dropped 4; count of bases not matched to a gene: 0. The CDR3 runs 12 residues. Germline V gene sequence: CDR1 MNHEY, CDR2 SVGEGT.

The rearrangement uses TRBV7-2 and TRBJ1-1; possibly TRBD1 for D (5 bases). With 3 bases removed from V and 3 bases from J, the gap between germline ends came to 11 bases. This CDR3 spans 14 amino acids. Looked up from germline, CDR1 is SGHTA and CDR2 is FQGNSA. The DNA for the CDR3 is TGTGCCAGCAGCTTCGCGACAGTATACACTGAAGCTTTCTTT. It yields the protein CASSFATVYTEAFF.

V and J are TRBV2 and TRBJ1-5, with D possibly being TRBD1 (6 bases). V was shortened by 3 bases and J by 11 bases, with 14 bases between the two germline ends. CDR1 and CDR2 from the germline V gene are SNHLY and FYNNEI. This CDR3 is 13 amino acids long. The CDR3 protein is CASSDGQGKSQHF. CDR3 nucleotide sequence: TGTGCCAGCAGTGACGGGCAGGGGAAGTCCCAGCATTTT.

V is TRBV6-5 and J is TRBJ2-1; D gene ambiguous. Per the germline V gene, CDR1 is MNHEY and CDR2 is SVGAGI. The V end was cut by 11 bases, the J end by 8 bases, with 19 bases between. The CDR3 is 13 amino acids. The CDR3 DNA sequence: TGTGCCGGCTCGGGCCTTCGCGCCGATGAGCAGTTCTTC. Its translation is CAGSGLRADEQFF.

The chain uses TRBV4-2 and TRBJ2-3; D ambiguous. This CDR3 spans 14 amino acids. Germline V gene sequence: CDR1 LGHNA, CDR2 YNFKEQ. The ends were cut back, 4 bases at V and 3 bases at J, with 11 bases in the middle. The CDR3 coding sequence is TGTGCCAGCAGCCGCGAAATACTGACAGATACGCAGTATTTT. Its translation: CASSREILTDTQYF.

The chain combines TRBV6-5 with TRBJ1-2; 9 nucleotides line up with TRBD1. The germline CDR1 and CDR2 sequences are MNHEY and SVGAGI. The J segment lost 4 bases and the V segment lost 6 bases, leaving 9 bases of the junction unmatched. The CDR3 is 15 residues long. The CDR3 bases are TGTGCCAGCAGGCGGGTAACAGGGGGCGGCTATGGCTACACCTTC. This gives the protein CASRRVTGGGYGYTF.

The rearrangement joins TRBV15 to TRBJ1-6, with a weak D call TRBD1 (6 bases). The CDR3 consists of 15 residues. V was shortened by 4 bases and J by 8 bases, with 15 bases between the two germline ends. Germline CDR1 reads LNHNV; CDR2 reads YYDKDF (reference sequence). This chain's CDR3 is CATSIQGVGYSPLHF. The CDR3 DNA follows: TGTGCCACCAGCATACAGGGCGTCGGTTATTCACCCCTCCACTTT.

The CDR3 bases are TGTGCCAGCAGCTTAGGAGCTAGCGTAGGCACAGATACGCAGTATTTT. Translating gives CASSLGASVGTDTQYF. The chain links TRBV7-9 to TRBJ2-3; maybe TRBD2 (6 bases). The CDR3 loop spans 16 amino acids. The germline V and J ends were trimmed by 1 base and 1 base, with 12 bases remaining between them. Germline V lookup: CDR1 SEHNR, CDR2 FQNEAQ (reference sequence).